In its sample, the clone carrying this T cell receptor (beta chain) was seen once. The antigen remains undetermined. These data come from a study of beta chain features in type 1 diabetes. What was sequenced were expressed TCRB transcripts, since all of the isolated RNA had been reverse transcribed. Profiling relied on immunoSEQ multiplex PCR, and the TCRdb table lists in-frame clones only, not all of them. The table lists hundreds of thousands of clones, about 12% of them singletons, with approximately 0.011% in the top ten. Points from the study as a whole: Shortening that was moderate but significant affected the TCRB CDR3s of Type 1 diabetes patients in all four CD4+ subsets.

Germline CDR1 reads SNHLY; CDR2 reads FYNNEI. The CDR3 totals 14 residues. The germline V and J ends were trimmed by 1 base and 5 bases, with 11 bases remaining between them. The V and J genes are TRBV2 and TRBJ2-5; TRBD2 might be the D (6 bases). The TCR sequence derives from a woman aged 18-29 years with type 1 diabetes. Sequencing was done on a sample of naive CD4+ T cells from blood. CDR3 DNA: TGTGCCAGCAGTGAAGGGAGGGGAAGGGAGACCCAGTACTTC. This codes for CASSEGRGRETQYF. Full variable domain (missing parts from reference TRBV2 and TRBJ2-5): EPEVTQTPSHQVTQMGQEVILRCVPISNHLYFYWYRQILGQKVEFLVSFYNNEISEKSEIFDDQFSVERPDGSNFTLKIRSTKLEDSAMYFCASSEGRGRETQYFGPGTRLLVL.